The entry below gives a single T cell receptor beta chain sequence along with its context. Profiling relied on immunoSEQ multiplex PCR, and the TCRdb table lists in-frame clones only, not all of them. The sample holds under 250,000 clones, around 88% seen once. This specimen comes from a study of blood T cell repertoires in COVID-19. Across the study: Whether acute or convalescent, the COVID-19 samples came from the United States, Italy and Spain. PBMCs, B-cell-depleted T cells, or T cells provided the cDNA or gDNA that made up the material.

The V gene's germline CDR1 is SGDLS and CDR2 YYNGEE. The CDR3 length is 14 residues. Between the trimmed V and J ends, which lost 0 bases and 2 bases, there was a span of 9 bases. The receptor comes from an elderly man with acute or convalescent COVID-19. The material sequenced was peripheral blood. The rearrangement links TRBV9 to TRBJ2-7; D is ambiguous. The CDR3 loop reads CASSVDPDTYEQYF. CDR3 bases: TGTGCCAGCAGCGTAGATCCCGACACCTACGAGCAGTACTTC.